This T cell receptor beta chain was sequenced during a study of T cells after somatic rescue of genetic block. Using immunoSEQ multiplex PCR, the repertoire was profiled, and TCRdb retains in-frame clones only, with some absent. The table lists 70,000 or so clones, under 95% of them singletons. The germline V and J ends were trimmed by 4 bases and 9 bases, with 7 bases remaining between them. This CDR3 is 11 amino acids long. Germline loops: CDR1 MNHNY, CDR2 SVGAGI (reference sequence). The TCR originated in a man aged 40-55 years. The specimen was peripheral blood mononuclear cells (PBMCs). The rearrangement uses TRBV6-6 and TRBJ2-1; D is perhaps TRBD2 (5 bases). The CDR3 is CASSSRGEQFF. CDR3 in DNA: TGTGCCAGCAGTTCCCGGGGTGAGCAGTTCTTC.